These 17 T cell receptor beta chains were sequenced from one sample in a study of blood T cell repertoires in COVID-19. Assay: immunoSEQ multiplex PCR; the TCRdb copy retains only in-frame clones and omits some. The sample consists of 80,000 to 100,000 clones, 70% to 90% of them appearing once. The sequenced sample was peripheral blood. The receptors were gathered from a woman aged 80 or over in a cohort sampled during active or convalescent COVID-19.

J is TRBJ2-2 and V is TRBV5-1, with 11 nucleotides matching TRBD2. Germline V lookup: CDR1 SGHRS, CDR2 YFSETQ. The CDR3 is 16 residues long. V dropped 2 bases and J dropped 2; count of bases not matched to a gene: 2. In DNA, the CDR3 is TGCGCCAGCAGCTTACTAGCGGGAGTTAACACCGGGGAGCTGTTTTTT. Protein product: CASSLLAGVNTGELFF.

The CDR3 sequence is CATSVQTGYRSGANVLTF. The CDR3 DNA is TGTGCCACCAGTGTCCAGACAGGGTACCGATCTGGGGCCAACGTCCTGACTTTC. The rearrangement links TRBV24-1 to TRBJ2-6, with 7 bases matching TRBD1. Germline V lookup: CDR1 KGHDR, CDR2 SFDVKD. V lost 5 bases and J lost 1; bases outside the gene matches: 10. This CDR3 comprises 18 residues.

The rearrangement joins TRBV6-1 to TRBJ2-1; 12 bases match TRBD2. V shed 2 bases and J 0 bases; nucleotides not matched to a gene: 11. The CDR3 runs 20 residues. Germline V gene lookup returns CDR1 MNHNS and CDR2 SASEGT. The CDR3 nucleotides are TGTGCCAGCAGTGAATGGGGGGGACTAGCGGGTAGCAGCTCCTACAATGAGCAGTTCTTC. Amino acid sequence: CASSEWGGLAGSSSYNEQFF.

V is TRBV24-1 and J is TRBJ2-1; D unresolved. With 1 base removed from V and 1 base from J, the gap between germline ends came to 7 bases. The CDR3 is 15 amino acids. From germline, CDR1 is KGHDR and CDR2 SFDVKD. The CDR3: CATSDFYRSYNEQFF. In DNA form, the CDR3 reads TGTGCCACCAGTGATTTTTATAGATCCTACAATGAGCAGTTCTTC.

The V call is TRBV7-9, the J call TRBJ2-3; TRBD1 aligns across 7 bases. V shed 5 bases, J shed 5 bases, and the junction held 10 bases outside the gene matches. The CDR3 covers 15 residues. Germline CDR1 is SEHNR and CDR2 is FQNEAQ (reference sequence). The CDR3 region has the DNA TGTGCCAGCAGCCGGTGGGACAGCCGGAGAGATACGCAGTATTTT. It translates to CASSRWDSRRDTQYF. The full variable domain, its missing parts supplied by reference TRBV7-9 and TRBJ2-3, is DTGVSQNPRHKITKRGQNVTFRCDPISEHNRLYWYRQTLGQGPEFLTYFQNEAQLEKSRLLSDRFSAERPKGSFSTLEIQRTEQGDSAMYLCASSRWDSRRDTQYFGPGTRLTVL.

This chain connects TRBV18 to TRBJ1-1; TRBD1 is a possible D gene (6 bases). This CDR3 is 15 amino acids long. Trimming removed 3 bases at V and 0 bases at J, with 11 bases between. CDR1 and CDR2 (germline): KGHSH, LQKENI. For the CDR3, the DNA is TGTGCCAGCTCACCTCGGACAGACATGAACACTGAAGCTTTCTTT. Its translation: CASSPRTDMNTEAFF.

The genes are TRBV29-1 and TRBJ1-2; D is perhaps TRBD1 (6 bases). This CDR3 has 11 amino acids. V gave up 7 bases and J gave up 6 bases, with 12 bases separating them. Per the germline V gene, CDR1 is SQVTM and CDR2 is ANQGSEA. The CDR3 is CSDRDNNGYTF. Written as DNA, the CDR3 is TGCAGCGACCGGGACAACAATGGCTACACCTTC.

The chain employs TRBV4-2 and TRBJ1-5; D gene uncertain. Germline loops: CDR1 LGHNA, CDR2 YNFKEQ. The CDR3 covers 16 residues. V dropped 1 base and J dropped 1 base, with 11 bases sitting between them. CDR3 region: CASSQGGHTSNQPQHF. The CDR3 DNA sequence: TGTGCCAGCAGCCAAGGAGGTCATACGAGCAATCAGCCCCAGCATTTT.

The CDR3 here is CATSDFRASGNTGELFF. CDR3 bases: TGTGCCACCAGTGATTTTAGGGCTAGCGGGAACACCGGGGAGCTGTTTTTT. The V call is TRBV24-1, the J call TRBJ2-2, with 7 bases that match TRBD2. This CDR3 has 17 amino acids. Per germline, CDR1 KGHDR and CDR2 SFDVKD. J gave up 1 base and V 1 base, and 5 bases lay outside the gene matches.

The genes are TRBV13 and TRBJ2-1; 14 bases line up with TRBD2. With V trimmed by 3 bases and J by 0 bases, 4 bases remained unmatched. Germline CDR1 PRHDT, CDR2 FYEKMQ (reference sequence). The length of the CDR3 is 18 residues. The DNA of the CDR3 is TGTGCCAGCAGCTTGACTAGCGGGAGGGGGAGCTCCTACAATGAGCAGTTCTTC. Translation gives CASSLTSGRGSSYNEQFF.

The chain couples TRBV7-3 to TRBJ2-2; 7 nucleotides agree with TRBD1. V shed 2 bases and J 7 bases; nucleotides not matched to a gene: 10. Germline V gene sequence: CDR1 SGHTA, CDR2 FQGTGA. The length of the CDR3 is 16 residues. CDR3 sequence (DNA): TGTGCCAGCAGCTTAGAGGGCAGGGGGTATATCGGGGAGCTGTTTTTT. It codes for CASSLEGRGYIGELFF.

The V gene is TRBV2, the J gene TRBJ1-4; TRBD1 is a possible D gene (5 bases). The germline V gene encodes CDR1 SNHLY and CDR2 FYNNEI. The ends were cut back, 7 bases at V and 7 bases at J, with 16 bases in the middle. The CDR3 length is 14 residues. The DNA of the CDR3 is TGTGCCAGCACCCCGAACGGGGGACCTGAAAAACTGTTTTTT. Protein product: CASTPNGGPEKLFF. Drawing the rest from reference TRBV2 and TRBJ1-4, the complete variable domain is EPEVTQTPSHQVTQMGQEVILRCVPISNHLYFYWYRQILGQKVEFLVSFYNNEISEKSEIFDDQFSVERPDGSNFTLKIRSTKLEDSAMYFCASTPNGGPEKLFFGSGTQLSVL.

This clone showed up just a few times. V is TRBV2 and J is TRBJ2-2; D gene uncertain. The CDR3 contains 17 residues. Per germline, CDR1 SNHLY and CDR2 FYNNEI. The V and J ends lost 7 bases and 0 bases respectively, with 18 bases between them. The CDR3 coding sequence is TGTGCCAGCATTCTAACTCCTCAGGAAACGAACACCGGGGAGCTGTTTTTT. Amino acid sequence: CASILTPQETNTGELFF. The whole variable domain, remainder taken from reference TRBV2 and TRBJ2-2, is EPEVTQTPSHQVTQMGQEVILRCVPISNHLYFYWYRQILGQKVEFLVSFYNNEISEKSEIFDDQFSVERPDGSNFTLKIRSTKLEDSAMYFCASILTPQETNTGELFFGEGSRLTVL.

The chain carries TRBV23-1 and TRBJ2-7; the D gene is possibly TRBD1 (5 bases). TRBV23-1 is labeled an ORF, and its function is uncertain. With 0 bases removed from V and 2 bases from J, the gap between germline ends came to 23 bases. The CDR3 has 19 amino acids. DNA for the CDR3: TGCGCCAGCAGTCAATCGATCTTTGGGGCAGGGCTAACTCCCTACGAGCAGTACGTC. It encodes CASSQSIFGAGLTPYEQYV.

V gene TRBV7-9 combines with J gene TRBJ1-6; D is unclear. The CDR3 has 14 amino acids. Germline V gene sequence: CDR1 SEHNR, CDR2 FQNEAQ (reference sequence). Between the trimmed V and J ends, which lost 4 bases and 7 bases, there was a span of 11 bases. The CDR3 is CASSSATQNSPLHF. CDR3 coding DNA: TGTGCCAGCAGCTCCGCAACACAGAATTCACCCCTCCACTTT. The whole variable domain, remainder taken from reference TRBV7-9 and TRBJ1-6, is DTGVSQNPRHKITKRGQNVTFRCDPISEHNRLYWYRQTLGQGPEFLTYFQNEAQLEKSRLLSDRFSAERPKGSFSTLEIQRTEQGDSAMYLCASSSATQNSPLHFGNGTRLTVT.

The chain uses TRBV28 and TRBJ1-6; perhaps TRBD1 as D (6 bases). The CDR3 has 14 residues. Trimming removed 10 bases at V and 4 bases at J, with 14 bases between. CDR1 is MDHEN and CDR2 is SYDVKM in the germline V gene. CDR3 region: CAKKYRVYNSPLHF. Here the CDR3 DNA reads TGTGCCAAAAAGTACAGGGTTTATAATTCACCCCTCCACTTT.

The chain links TRBV10-1 to TRBJ2-2, with D tentatively TRBD2 (6 bases). The germline V gene encodes CDR1 WNHNN and CDR2 SYGVQD (reference sequence). The V gene lost 1 base and the J gene lost 5 bases, with 14 bases spanning the gap. This CDR3 region has 16 residues. CDR3 bases: TGCGCCAGCAGTGAGTTGCTTCAAGCGGGTACCGGGGAGCTGTTTTTT. Translating gives CASSELLQAGTGELFF.